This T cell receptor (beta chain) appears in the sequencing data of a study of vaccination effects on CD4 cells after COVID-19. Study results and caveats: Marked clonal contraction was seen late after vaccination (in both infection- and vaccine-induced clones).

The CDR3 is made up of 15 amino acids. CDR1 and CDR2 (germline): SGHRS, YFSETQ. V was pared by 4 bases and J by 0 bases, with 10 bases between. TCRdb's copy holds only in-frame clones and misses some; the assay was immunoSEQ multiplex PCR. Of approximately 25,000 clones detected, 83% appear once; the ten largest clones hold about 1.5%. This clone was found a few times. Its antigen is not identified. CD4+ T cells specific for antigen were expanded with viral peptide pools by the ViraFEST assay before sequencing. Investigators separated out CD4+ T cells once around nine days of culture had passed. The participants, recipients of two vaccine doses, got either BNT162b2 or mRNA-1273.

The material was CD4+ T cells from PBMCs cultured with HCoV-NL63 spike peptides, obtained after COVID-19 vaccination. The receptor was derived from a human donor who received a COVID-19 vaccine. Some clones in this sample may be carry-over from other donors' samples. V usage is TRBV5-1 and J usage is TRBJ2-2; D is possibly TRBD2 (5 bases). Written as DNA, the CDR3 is TGCGCCAGCAGCCGAGGGTTCCCGAACACCGGGGAGCTGTTTTTT. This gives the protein CASSRGFPNTGELFF. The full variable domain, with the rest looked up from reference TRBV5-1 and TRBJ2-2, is KAGVTQTPRYLIKTRGQQVTLSCSPISGHRSVSWYQQTPGQGLQFLFEYFSETQRNKGNFPGRFSGRQFSNSRSEMNVSTLELGDSALYLCASSRGFPNTGELFFGEGSRLTVL.